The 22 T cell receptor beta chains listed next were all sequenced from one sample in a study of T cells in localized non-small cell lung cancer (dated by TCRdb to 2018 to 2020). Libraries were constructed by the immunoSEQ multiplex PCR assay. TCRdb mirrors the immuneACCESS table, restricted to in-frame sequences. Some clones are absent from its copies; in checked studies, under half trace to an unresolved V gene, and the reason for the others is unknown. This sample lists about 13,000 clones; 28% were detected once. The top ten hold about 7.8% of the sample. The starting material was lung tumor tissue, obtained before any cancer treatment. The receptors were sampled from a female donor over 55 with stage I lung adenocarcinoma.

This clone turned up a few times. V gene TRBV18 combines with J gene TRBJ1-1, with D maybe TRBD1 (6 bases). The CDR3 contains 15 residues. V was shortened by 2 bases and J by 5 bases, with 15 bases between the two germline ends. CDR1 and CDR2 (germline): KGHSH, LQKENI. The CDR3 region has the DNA TGTGCCAGCTCACCAAGAGGGGGAGCGGGAACTGAAGCTTTCTTT. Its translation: CASSPRGGAGTEAFF.

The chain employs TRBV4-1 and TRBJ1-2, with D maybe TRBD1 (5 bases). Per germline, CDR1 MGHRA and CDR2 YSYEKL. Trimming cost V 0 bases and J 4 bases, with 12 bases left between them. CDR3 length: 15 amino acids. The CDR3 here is CASSQDYQGLYGYTF. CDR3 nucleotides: TGCGCCAGCAGCCAAGATTATCAGGGCCTCTATGGCTACACCTTC.

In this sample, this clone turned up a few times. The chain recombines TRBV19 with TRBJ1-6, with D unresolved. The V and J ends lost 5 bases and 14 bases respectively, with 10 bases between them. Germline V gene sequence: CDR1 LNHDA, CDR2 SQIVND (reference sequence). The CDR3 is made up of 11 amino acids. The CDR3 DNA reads TGTGCCAGTAGTTCGGCAGGAACCCTCCACTTT. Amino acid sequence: CASSSAGTLHF.

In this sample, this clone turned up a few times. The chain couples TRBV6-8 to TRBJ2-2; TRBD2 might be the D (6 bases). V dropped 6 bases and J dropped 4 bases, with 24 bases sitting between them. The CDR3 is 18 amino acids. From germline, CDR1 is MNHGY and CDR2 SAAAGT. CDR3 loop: CASRERDRGLSFTGELFF. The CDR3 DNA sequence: TGTGCCAGCAGAGAAAGGGACCGAGGACTATCCTTCACCGGGGAGCTGTTTTTT.

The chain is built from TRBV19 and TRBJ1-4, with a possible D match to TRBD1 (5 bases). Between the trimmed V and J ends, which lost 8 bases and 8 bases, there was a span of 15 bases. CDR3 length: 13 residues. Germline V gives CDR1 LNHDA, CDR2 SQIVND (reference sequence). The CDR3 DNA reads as TGTGCCAGTCTCCGGTCCCCAGGGGAAAAACTGTTTTTT. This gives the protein CASLRSPGEKLFF.

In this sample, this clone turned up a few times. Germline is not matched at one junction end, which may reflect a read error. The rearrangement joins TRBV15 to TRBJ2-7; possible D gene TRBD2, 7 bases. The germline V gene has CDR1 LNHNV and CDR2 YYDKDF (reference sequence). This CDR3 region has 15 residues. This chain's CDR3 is CATSRVGRGGYEQYF. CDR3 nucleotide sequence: TGTGCCACCAGYAGAGTAGGCAGGGGAGGGTACGAGCAGTACTTC.

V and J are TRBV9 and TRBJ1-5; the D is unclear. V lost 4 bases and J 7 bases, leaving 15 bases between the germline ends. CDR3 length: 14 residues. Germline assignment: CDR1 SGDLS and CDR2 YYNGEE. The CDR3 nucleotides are TGTGCCAGCAGCCCCTGGGGAGGGAGCCAGCCCCAGCATTTT. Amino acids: CASSPWGGSQPQHF.

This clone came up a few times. CDR3 nucleotides: TGTGCCAGCAGTTCGTCTCCCCGGGGACAGGGGGACTATGGCTACACCTTC. Translated: CASSSSPRGQGDYGYTF. The rearrangement uses TRBV6-8 and TRBJ1-2; 11 positions match TRBD1. The CDR3 covers 17 residues. Trimming took 4 bases from V and 3 from J; bases not matched to a gene: 10. Germline lookup yields CDR1 MNHGY and CDR2 SAAAGT.

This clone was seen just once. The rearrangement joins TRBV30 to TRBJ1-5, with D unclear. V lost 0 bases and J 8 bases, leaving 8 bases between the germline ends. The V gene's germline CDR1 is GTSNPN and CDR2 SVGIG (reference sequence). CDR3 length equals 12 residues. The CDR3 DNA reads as TGTGCCTGGAGTGTATTCCCGGAGCCCCAGCATTTT. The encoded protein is CAWSVFPEPQHF. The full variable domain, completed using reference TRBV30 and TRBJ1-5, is SQTIHQWPATLVQPVGSPLSLECTVEGTSNPNLYWYRQAAGRGLQLLFYSVGIGQISSEVPQNLSASRPQDRQFILSSKKLLLSDSGFYLCAWSVFPEPQHFGDGTRLSIL.

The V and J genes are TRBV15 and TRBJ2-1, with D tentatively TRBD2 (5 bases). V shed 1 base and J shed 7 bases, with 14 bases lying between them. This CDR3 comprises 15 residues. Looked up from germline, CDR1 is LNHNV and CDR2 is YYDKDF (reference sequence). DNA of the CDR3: TGTGCCACCAGCAGAGGGACTCTTGGGCGGAATGAGCAGTTCTTC. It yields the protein CATSRGTLGRNEQFF.

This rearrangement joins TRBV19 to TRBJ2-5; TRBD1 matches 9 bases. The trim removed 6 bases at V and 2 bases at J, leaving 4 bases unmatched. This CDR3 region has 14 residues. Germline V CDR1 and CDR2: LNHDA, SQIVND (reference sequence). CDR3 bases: TGTGCCAGTAGCATTGGACAGGGGCAAGAGACCCAGTACTTC. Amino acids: CASSIGQGQETQYF.

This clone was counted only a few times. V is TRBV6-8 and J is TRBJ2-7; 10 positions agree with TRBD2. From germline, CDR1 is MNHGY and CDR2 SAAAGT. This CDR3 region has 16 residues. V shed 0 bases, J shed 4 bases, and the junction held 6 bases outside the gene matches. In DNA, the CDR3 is TGTGCCAGCAGTTACTCAAGGACTAGCGGACAGTACGAGCAGTACTTC. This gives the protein CASSYSRTSGQYEQYF.

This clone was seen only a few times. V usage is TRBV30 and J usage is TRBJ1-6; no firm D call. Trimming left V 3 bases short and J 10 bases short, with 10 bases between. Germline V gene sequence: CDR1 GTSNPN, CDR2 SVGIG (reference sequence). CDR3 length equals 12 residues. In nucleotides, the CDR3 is TGTGCCTGGAGAGCTTTAGCCTCACCCCTCCACTTT. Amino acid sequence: CAWRALASPLHF.

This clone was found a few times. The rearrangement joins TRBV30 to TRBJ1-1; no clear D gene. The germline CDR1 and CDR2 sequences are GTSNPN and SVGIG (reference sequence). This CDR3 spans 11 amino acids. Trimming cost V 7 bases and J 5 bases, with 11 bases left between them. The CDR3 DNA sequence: TGTGCCTCTTTGGGCGGGACTGAAGCTTTCTTT. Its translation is CASLGGTEAFF.

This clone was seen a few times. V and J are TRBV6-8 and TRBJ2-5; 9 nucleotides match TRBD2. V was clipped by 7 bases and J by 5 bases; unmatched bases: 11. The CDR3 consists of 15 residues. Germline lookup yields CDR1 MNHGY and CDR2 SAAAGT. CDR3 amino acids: CASTTGRGGDETQYF. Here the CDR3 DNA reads TGTGCCAGCACCACAGGGCGGGGGGGCGATGAGACCCAGTACTTC.

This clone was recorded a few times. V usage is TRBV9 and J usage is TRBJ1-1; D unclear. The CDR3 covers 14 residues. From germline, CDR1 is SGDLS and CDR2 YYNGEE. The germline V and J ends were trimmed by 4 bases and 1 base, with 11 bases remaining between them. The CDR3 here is CASSPQPTNTEAFF. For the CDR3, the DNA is TGTGCCAGCAGCCCTCAGCCGACGAACACTGAAGCTTTCTTT.

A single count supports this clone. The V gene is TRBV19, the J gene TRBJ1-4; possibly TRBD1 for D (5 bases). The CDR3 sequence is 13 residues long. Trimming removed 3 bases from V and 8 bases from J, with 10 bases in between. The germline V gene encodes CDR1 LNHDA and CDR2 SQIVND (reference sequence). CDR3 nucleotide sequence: TGTGCCAGTAGTATTCTCGAGGGGGAAAAACTGTTTTTT. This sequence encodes CASSILEGEKLFF.

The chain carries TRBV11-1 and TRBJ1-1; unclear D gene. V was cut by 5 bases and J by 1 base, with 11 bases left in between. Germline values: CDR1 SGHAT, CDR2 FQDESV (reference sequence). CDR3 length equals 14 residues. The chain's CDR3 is CASSPAGRNTEAFF. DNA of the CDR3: TGTGCCAGCAGCCCGGCCGGCCGGAACACTGAAGCTTTCTTT.

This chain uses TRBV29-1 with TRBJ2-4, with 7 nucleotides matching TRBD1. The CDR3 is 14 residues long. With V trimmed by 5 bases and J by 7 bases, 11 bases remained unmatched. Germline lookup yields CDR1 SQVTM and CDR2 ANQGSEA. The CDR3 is CSVWDRPNENIQYF. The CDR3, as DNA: TGCAGCGTTTGGGACAGACCTAACGAGAACATTCAGTACTTC.

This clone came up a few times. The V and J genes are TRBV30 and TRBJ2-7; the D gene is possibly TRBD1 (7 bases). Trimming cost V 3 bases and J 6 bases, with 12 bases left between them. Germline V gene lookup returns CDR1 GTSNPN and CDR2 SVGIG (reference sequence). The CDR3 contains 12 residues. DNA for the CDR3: TGTGCCTGGAGACACCAGGGGGGCGAGCAGTACTTC. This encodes CAWRHQGGEQYF. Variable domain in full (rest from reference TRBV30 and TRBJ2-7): SQTIHQWPATLVQPVGSPLSLECTVEGTSNPNLYWYRQAAGRGLQLLFYSVGIGQISSEVPQNLSASRPQDRQFILSSKKLLLSDSGFYLCAWRHQGGEQYFGPGTRLTVT.

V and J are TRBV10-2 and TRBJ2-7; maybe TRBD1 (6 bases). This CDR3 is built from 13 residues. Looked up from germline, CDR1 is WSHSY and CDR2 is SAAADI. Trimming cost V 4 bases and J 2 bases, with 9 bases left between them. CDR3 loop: CASSGQVTYEQYF. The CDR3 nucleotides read TGCGCCAGCAGTGGACAGGTCACCTACGAGCAGTACTTC.

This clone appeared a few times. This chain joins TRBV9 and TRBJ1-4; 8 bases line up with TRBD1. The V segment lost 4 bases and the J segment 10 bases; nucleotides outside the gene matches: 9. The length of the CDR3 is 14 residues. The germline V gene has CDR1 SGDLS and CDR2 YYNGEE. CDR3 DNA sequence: TGTGCCAGCAGCTTGGACAGGGAGGGTAGAAAACTGTTTTTT. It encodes CASSLDREGRKLFF.